The following is a T cell receptor beta chain sequence with its context. Its specificity is not known. As the library was built, unique molecular identifiers were attached to individual cDNA molecules. TCRdb reprocessed the RACE reads with MiXCR, giving one entry per CDR3 protein. The table has 250,000 to 300,000 distinct CDR3 sequences, around 7.3% seen once. Time point indicated: pre-sensitization, week 0. Treatment defined: therapeutic diphenylcyclopropenone sensitization with weekly scalp DPC. Germline-derived CDR1 and CDR2 are SGHTA and FQGNSA. Trimming at V came to 4 bases and at J to 4 bases, leaving 1 base not matched to a gene. CDR3 size: 13 residues. This sample was taken from a study of human T cells and chemical hapten exposure. Across the whole study: The study lasted roughly five months, and patients were dosed weekly with diphenylcyclopropenone on the scalp throughout. DPC at 0.01% went onto the upper back in patch tests, read at 6 days. Study-wide results and limits: There was no change with DPC sensitization in TCRs above 1 in 1000 frequency.

The rearrangement links TRBV7-2 to TRBJ2-5; TRBD1 agrees at 9 bases. This receptor was taken from a man between 18 and 29 years old with alopecia areata. Some clones in this sample may be carry-over from other donors' samples. The sequencing used whole blood, collected in connection with sensitization to the hapten diphenylcyclopropenone (DPC). CDR3 in DNA: TGTGCCAGCAGCTGGGGACAGGGAGAGACCCAGTACTTC. It translates to CASSWGQGETQYF. Together with reference TRBV7-2 and TRBJ2-5, the CDR3 gives the full variable domain: GAGVSQSPSNKVTEKGKDVELRCDPISGHTALYWYRQSLGQGLEFLIYFQGNSAPDKSGLPSDRFSAERTGGSVSTLTIQRTQQEDSAVYLCASSWGQGETQYFGPGTRLLVL.